This TCR beta chain was identified in a study of PD-1 blockade in classical Hodgkin lymphoma. General study results and limits: The CD4+ diversity rise by C4D1 was clearest in complete responders. Patients excluded were those beginning nivolumab under 1 year after ASCT. What caused the repertoire differences, perhaps disease activity or prior therapy, remains undefined. Patients who responded completely had about the same baseline diversity as newly diagnosed patients.

As for time point: cycle 4 day 1 (C4D1), after less than 7 weeks of nivolumab. Brentuximab vedotin exposure varied among the patients, all of whom had relapsed after autologous stem cell transplantation. Magnetic negative selection was used to purify CD4+ T cells from thawed PBMCs. Points on this clone: The antigen remains unidentified.

Sequencing used immunoSEQ multiplex PCR; TCRdb keeps in-frame clones, though not all of them. This sample has tens of thousands of clones, with 70% to 90% found just once. Germline assignment: CDR1 SGHRS and CDR2 YFSETQ. V lost 0 bases to trimming and J lost 4 bases, with 11 bases between them. The CDR3 sequence is 15 residues long. The clonotype was recovered from a human donor with classical Hodgkin lymphoma. The rearrangement uses TRBV5-1 and TRBJ1-5, with D unresolved. The sequencing used CD4+ T cells from blood, collected before the fourth cycle of nivolumab. The CDR3 protein is CASSLGDNTNQPQHF. DNA for the CDR3: TGCGCCAGCAGCTTGGGTGACAACACGAATCAGCCCCAGCATTTT.